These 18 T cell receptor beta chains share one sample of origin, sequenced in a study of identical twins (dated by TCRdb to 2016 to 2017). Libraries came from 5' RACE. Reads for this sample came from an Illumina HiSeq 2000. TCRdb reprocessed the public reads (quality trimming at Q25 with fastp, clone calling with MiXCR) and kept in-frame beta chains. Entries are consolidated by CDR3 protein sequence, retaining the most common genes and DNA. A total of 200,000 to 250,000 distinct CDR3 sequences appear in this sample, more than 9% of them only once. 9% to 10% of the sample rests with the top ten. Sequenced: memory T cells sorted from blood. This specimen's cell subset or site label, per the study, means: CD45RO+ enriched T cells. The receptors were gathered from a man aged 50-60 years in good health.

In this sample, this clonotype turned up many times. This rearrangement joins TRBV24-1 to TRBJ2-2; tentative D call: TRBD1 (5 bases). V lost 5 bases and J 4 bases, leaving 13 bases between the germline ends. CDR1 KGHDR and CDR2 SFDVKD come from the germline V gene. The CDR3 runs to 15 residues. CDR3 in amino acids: CATSGSTGFTGELFF. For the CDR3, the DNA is TGTGCCACCAGTGGAAGTACAGGTTTCACCGGGGAGCTGTTTTTT.

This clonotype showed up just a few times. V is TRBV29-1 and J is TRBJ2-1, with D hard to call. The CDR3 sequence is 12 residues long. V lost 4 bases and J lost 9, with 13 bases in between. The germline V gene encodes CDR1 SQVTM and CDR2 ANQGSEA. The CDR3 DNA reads TGCAGCGTTGCCCCGAGTAGGACTGAGCAGTTCTTC. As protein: CSVAPSRTEQFF.

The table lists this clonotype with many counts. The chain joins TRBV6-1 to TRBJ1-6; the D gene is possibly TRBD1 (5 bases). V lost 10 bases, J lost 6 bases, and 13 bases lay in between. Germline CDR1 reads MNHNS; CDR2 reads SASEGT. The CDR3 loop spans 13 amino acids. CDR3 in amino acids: CATGPQANSPLHF. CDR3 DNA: TGTGCCACCGGACCACAGGCTAATTCACCCCTCCACTTT.

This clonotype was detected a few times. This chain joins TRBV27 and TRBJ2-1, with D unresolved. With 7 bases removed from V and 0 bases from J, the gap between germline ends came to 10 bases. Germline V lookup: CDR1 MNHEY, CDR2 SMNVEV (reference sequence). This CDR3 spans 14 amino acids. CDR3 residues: CASNRLASYNEQFF. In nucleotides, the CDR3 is TGTGCCAGCAACCGACTTGCCTCCTACAATGAGCAGTTCTTC.

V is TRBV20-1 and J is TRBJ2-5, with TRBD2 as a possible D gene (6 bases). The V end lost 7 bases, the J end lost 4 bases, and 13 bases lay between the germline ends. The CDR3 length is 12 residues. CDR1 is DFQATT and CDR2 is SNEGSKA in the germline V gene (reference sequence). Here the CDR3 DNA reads TGCAGTGTAATAGGGCGGGGAGAGACCCAGTACTTC. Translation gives CSVIGRGETQYF.

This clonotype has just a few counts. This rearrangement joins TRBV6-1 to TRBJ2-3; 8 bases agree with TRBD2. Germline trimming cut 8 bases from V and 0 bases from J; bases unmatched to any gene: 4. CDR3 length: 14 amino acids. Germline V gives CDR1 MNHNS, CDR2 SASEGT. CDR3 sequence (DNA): TGTGCCAGCCGACTAGCGTTTAGCACAGATACGCAGTATTTT. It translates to CASRLAFSTDTQYF.

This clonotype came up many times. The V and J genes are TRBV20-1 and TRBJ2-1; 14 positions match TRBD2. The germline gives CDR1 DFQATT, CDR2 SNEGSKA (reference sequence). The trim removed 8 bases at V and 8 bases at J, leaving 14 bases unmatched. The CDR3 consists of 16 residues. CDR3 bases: TGCAGTAGTGTACCCGTGACTAGCGGGAGGGCCGATGAGCAGTTCTTC. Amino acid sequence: CSSVPVTSGRADEQFF.

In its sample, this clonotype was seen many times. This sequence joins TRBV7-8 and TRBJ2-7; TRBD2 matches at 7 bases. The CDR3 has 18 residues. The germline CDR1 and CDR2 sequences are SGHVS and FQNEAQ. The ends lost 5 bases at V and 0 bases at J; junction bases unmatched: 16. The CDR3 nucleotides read TGTGCCAGCAGCCTAAGGGTTTGGGCTAGCGGTAGCTCCTACGAGCAGTACTTC. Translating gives CASSLRVWASGSSYEQYF. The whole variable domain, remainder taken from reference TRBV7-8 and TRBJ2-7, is GAGVSQSPRYKVAKRGQDVALRCDPISGHVSLFWYQQALGQGPEFLTYFQNEAQLDKSGLPSDRFFAERPEGSVSTLKIQRTQQEDSAVYLCASSLRVWASGSSYEQYFGPGTRLTVT.

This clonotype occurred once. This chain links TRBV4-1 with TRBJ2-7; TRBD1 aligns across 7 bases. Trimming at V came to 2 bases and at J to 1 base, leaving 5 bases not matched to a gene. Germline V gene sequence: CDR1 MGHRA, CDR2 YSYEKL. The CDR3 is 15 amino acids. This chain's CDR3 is CASSQPSTGSYEQYF. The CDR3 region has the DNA TGCGCCAGCAGCCAACCTTCGACAGGGTCCTACGAGCAGTACTTC.

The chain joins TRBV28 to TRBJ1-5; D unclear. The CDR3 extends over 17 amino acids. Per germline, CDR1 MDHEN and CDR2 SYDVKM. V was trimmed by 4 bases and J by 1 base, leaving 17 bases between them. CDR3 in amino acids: CASSSYPGDWSNQPQHF. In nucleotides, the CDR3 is TGTGCCAGCAGTTCCTACCCCGGGGATTGGAGCAATCAGCCCCAGCATTTT.

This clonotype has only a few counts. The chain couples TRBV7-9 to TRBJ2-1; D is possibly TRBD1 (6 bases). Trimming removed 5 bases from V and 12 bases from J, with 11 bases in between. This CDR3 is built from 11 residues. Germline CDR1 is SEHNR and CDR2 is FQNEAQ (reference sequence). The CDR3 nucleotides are TGTGCCAGCAGCCAACAGGGTAGGCAGTTCTTC. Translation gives CASSQQGRQFF.

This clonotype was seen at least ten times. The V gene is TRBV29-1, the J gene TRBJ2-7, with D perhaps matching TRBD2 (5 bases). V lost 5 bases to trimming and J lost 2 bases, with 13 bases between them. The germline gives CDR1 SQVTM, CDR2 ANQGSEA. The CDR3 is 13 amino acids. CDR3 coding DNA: TGCAGCGTTCTAGGGAGTCGACCCTACGAGCAGTACTTC. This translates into CSVLGSRPYEQYF.

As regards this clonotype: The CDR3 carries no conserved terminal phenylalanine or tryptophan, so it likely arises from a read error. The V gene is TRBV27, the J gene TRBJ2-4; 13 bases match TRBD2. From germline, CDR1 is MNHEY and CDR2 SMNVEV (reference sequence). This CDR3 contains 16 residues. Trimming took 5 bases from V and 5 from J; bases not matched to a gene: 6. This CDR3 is CASSKTSGRLENIQYS. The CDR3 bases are TGTGCCAGCAGTAAGACTAGCGGGAGGTTGGAAAACATTCAGTACTCC.

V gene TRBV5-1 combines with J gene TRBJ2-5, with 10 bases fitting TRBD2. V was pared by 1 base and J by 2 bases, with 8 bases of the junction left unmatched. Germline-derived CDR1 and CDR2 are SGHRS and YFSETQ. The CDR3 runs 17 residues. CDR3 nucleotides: TGCGCCAGCAGCTTGCGAGCGGGGGGGCCGGGGCAAGAGACCCAGTACTTC. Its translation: CASSLRAGGPGQETQYF.

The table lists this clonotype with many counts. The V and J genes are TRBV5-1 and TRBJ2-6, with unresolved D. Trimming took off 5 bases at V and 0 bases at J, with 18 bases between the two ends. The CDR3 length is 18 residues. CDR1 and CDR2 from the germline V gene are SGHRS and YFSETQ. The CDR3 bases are TGCGCCAGCAGTTACTCCCCGGTTGAAAGCTCTGGGGCCAACGTCCTGACTTTC. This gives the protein CASSYSPVESSGANVLTF.

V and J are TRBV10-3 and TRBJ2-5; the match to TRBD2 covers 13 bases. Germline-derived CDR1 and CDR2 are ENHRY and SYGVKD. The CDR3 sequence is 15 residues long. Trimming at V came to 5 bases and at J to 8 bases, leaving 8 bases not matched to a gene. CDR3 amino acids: CAISLGLAGELTQYF. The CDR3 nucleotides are TGTGCCATCAGTCTAGGACTAGCGGGAGAGCTTACCCAGTACTTC.

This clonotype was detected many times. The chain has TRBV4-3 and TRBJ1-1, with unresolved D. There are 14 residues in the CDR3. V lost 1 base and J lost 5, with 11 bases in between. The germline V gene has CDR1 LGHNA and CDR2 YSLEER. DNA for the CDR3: TGCGCCAGCAGCCAAGTTGGTATCGGTACTGAAGCTTTCTTT. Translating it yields CASSQVGIGTEAFF.

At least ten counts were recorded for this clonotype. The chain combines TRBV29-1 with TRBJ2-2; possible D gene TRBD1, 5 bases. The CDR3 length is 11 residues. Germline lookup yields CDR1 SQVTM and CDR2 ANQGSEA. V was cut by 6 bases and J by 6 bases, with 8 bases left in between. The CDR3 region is CSVTGAGELFF. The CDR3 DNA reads TGCAGCGTCACAGGAGCCGGGGAGCTGTTTTTT.